The entry below describes one TCR beta chain. The antigen is undetermined. A much larger clone lies one base from this, so it may be a read error. The sample comes from a study of identical twins. This CDR3 region has 16 residues. The germline V gene has CDR1 SGHRS and CDR2 YFSETQ. Study-level results: Twins' excess sharing was less marked for out-of-frame beta sequences. Models came in too low on out-of-frame TCR alpha sharing in monozygotic twins. Within twin pairs, the out-of-frame alpha sequences they shared showed excess low generation probability.

MiXCR, run by TCRdb on the 5' RACE reads, gives a single entry per CDR3 protein. In the table there are around 650,000 distinct CDR3 sequences, around 7.4% of which are singletons. The sample was also linked to a second study, of yellow fever vaccine responses in identical twins.

The specimen sequenced was PBMCs. This sequence originates from a woman younger than 30 in good health. The chain joins TRBV5-1 to TRBJ2-1; 14 bases match TRBD2. In DNA, the CDR3 is TGCGCCAGCAGCTCGCGACTAGCGGGGGGGCTCAATGAGCAGCTCTTC. This gives the protein CASSSRLAGGLNEQLF.